Each of the 29 T cell receptor beta chains below was sequenced from the same sample in a study of cytomegalovirus exposure and HLA in healthy donors (dated 2017 in TCRdb). The library came from the immunoSEQ multiplex PCR assay. For the multiplex PCR, a mixture combining 60 forward primers for TCR Vbeta segments and 13 reverse primers for TCR Jbeta segments was used. Not all clones reach the TCRdb copy of this immuneACCESS table, which keeps in-frame sequences only. Checked studies attribute under half of the gap to unresolved V genes and leave the rest unexplained. This sample lists more than 80,000 clones; 60% to 75% were detected once. Around 2.7% of the sample belongs to the ten largest clones. Sequencing input: PBMCs. These receptors originate from a male donor in good health and CMV-seropositive.

The rearrangement joins TRBV4-3 to TRBJ1-4; 7 bases map to TRBD1. With V trimmed by 3 bases and J by 0 bases, 7 bases remained unmatched. The CDR3 contains 17 residues. In germline, CDR1 is LGHNA, CDR2 YSLEER. The CDR3 loop reads CASSQFRDRATNEKLFF. The CDR3 DNA follows: TGCGCCAGCAGCCAGTTCCGGGACAGAGCAACTAATGAAAAACTGTTTTTT.

The J gene is TRBJ2-2, the V gene TRBV27, with 7 bases that match TRBD2. With 5 bases clipped from V and 4 bases from J, the junction kept 13 bases outside the gene matches. Germline CDR1 reads MNHEY; CDR2 reads SMNVEV (reference sequence). The CDR3 length is 17 residues. The CDR3 spells CASSRPWGGPGTGELFF. The CDR3 DNA sequence: TGTGCCAGCAGTCGACCCTGGGGGGGACCCGGCACCGGGGAGCTGTTTTTT.

The chain uses TRBV4-3 and TRBJ1-6; 8 bases are shared with TRBD1. V lost 1 base, J lost 7 bases, and 12 bases stayed unmatched. This CDR3 is 18 amino acids long. CDR1 is LGHNA, CDR2 YSLEER, per germline. The CDR3 loop reads CASSQVRPGQGVNSPLHF. CDR3 in DNA: TGCGCCAGCAGCCAAGTCCGCCCCGGACAGGGAGTGAATTCACCCCTCCACTTT.

This clone was counted once. The J gene is TRBJ1-4, the V gene TRBV7-2; no reliable D call. The V and J ends lost 5 bases and 7 bases respectively, with 14 bases between them. This CDR3 comprises 14 residues. Germline CDR1 SGHTA, CDR2 FQGNSA. Here the CDR3 DNA reads TGTGCCAGCAGCAGTAGGCCCGCGGCTGAAAAACTGTTTTTT. Translated, it gives CASSSRPAAEKLFF.

This chain joins TRBV18 and TRBJ1-1, with a weak D call TRBD1 (6 bases). CDR1 and CDR2 from the germline V gene are KGHSH and LQKENI. Trimming took 2 bases from V and 1 from J, leaving 11 bases between them. There are 15 residues in the CDR3. CDR3 sequence reads: CASSPGGAGNTEAFF. CDR3 coding DNA: TGTGCCAGCTCACCAGGGGGGGCAGGGAACACTGAAGCTTTCTTT. Full variable domain (missing parts from reference TRBV18 and TRBJ1-1): NAGVMQNPRHLVRRRGQEARLRCSPMKGHSHVYWYRQLPEEGLKFMVYLQKENIIDESGMPKERFSAEFPKEGPSILRIQQVVRGDSAAYFCASSPGGAGNTEAFFGQGTRLTVV.

J is TRBJ1-6 and V is TRBV18; possibly TRBD1 for D (5 bases). Germline V gene sequence: CDR1 KGHSH, CDR2 LQKENI. There are 15 residues in the CDR3. Between the trimmed V and J ends, which lost 4 bases and 5 bases, there was a span of 12 bases. CDR3 bases: TGTGCCAGCTCACGCGGGTCGGGGGATAATTCACCCCTCCACTTT. Encoded protein: CASSRGSGDNSPLHF.

The rearrangement joins TRBV7-9 to TRBJ2-5, with D unclear. Trimming cost V 1 base and J 1 base, with 7 bases left between them. Germline lookup yields CDR1 SEHNR and CDR2 FQNEAQ (reference sequence). The CDR3 is 14 residues long. The CDR3 DNA sequence: TGTGCCAGCAGCTTAGGTAGGAGCCAAGAGACCCAGTACTTC. Residues: CASSLGRSQETQYF.

Only one count was recorded for this clone. The chain combines TRBV18 with TRBJ1-5; 9 nucleotides match TRBD1. The CDR3 runs 15 residues. Germline trimming cut 6 bases from V and 6 bases from J; bases unmatched to any gene: 9. Looked up from germline, CDR1 is KGHSH and CDR2 is LQKENI. CDR3 DNA: TGTGCCAGCTCGAACACAGGGGGCTATACTCAGCCCCAGCATTTT. It codes for CASSNTGGYTQPQHF.

This clone was recorded once. This chain joins TRBV6-5 and TRBJ2-2, with TRBD1 identical over 8 bases. This CDR3 contains 16 residues. V shed 4 bases and J 6 bases; nucleotides not matched to a gene: 10. Germline CDR1 MNHEY, CDR2 SVGAGI. The CDR3 loop is CASSFGDRILSGELFF. CDR3 bases: TGTGCCAGCAGTTTCGGGGACAGGATATTATCCGGGGAGCTGTTTTTT.

This chain connects TRBV7-8 to TRBJ2-7, with 11 bases identical to TRBD2. This CDR3 region has 15 residues. V lost 5 bases, J lost 6 bases, and 9 bases stayed unmatched. Germline values: CDR1 SGHVS, CDR2 FQNEAQ. The CDR3 coding sequence is TGTGCCAGCAGCCTAAAACTAGCGGGAGTATCCGAGCAGTACTTC. It yields the protein CASSLKLAGVSEQYF.

This clone was recorded once. This chain uses TRBV4-3 with TRBJ2-1; 8 positions match TRBD2. V lost 3 bases and J lost 3; bases outside the gene matches: 7. Germline V gene sequence: CDR1 LGHNA, CDR2 YSLEER. The CDR3 is 16 amino acids. The CDR3 here is CASSQDWRGDYNEQFF. The CDR3 DNA reads as TGCGCCAGCAGCCAGGACTGGCGGGGGGACTACAATGAGCAGTTCTTC.

The chain carries TRBV19 and TRBJ2-1; D may be TRBD1 (6 bases). The germline V gene encodes CDR1 LNHDA and CDR2 SQIVND (reference sequence). The CDR3 is 16 residues long. The ends were cut back, 2 bases at V and 0 bases at J, with 11 bases in the middle. Here the CDR3 reads CASSIFTGLSYNEQFF. DNA for the CDR3: TGTGCCAGTAGTATATTTACAGGGCTCTCCTACAATGAGCAGTTCTTC.

The count of this clone is one. The chain combines TRBV5-6 with TRBJ1-1; D is perhaps TRBD1 (6 bases). Germline assignment: CDR1 SGHDT and CDR2 YYEEEE. This CDR3 spans 16 amino acids. V was pared by 4 bases and J by 0 bases, with 16 bases between. The CDR3 is CASSQNLGGVNTEAFF. CDR3 nucleotides: TGTGCCAGCAGCCAGAACCTTGGGGGCGTGAACACTGAAGCTTTCTTT. Full variable domain (remainder filled in from reference TRBV5-6 and TRBJ1-1): DAGVTQSPTHLIKTRGQQVTLRCSPKSGHDTVSWYQQALGQGPQFIFQYYEEEERQRGNFPDRFSGHQFPNYSSELNVNALLLGDSALYLCASSQNLGGVNTEAFFGQGTRLTVV.

This chain connects TRBV27 to TRBJ1-5, with a possible D match to TRBD1 (5 bases). The CDR3 is 12 amino acids. With 5 bases removed from V and 8 bases from J, the gap between germline ends came to 10 bases. Germline V gives CDR1 MNHEY, CDR2 SMNVEV (reference sequence). In DNA form, the CDR3 reads TGTGCCAGCAGTAAACGGGGGAAGCCCCAGCATTTT. This gives the protein CASSKRGKPQHF.

As DNA, the CDR3 is TGTGCCAGCAGTTTCACCCTAGCGGGTGGGTACGAGCAGTACTTC. It codes for CASSFTLAGGYEQYF. V is TRBV27 and J is TRBJ2-7, with 8 bases matching TRBD2. The V segment lost 3 bases and the J segment 4 bases; nucleotides outside the gene matches: 8. The CDR3 length is 15 residues. Germline assignment: CDR1 MNHEY and CDR2 SMNVEV (reference sequence).

This CDR3 reads CASSVPRASGANVLTF. DNA for the CDR3: TGTGCCAGCAGCGTGCCGAGGGCTTCTGGGGCCAACGTCCTGACTTTC. The rearrangement links TRBV9 to TRBJ2-6; a possible D gene is TRBD2 (5 bases). V was shortened by 2 bases and J by 1 base, with 10 bases between the two germline ends. The CDR3 consists of 16 residues. CDR1 is SGDLS, CDR2 YYNGEE, per germline.

This chain connects TRBV7-2 to TRBJ2-6; D is unclear. Germline V gene sequence: CDR1 SGHTA, CDR2 FQGNSA. The CDR3 is 15 amino acids. The germline V and J ends were trimmed by 1 base and 3 bases, with 7 bases remaining between them. The CDR3 spells CASSLVVSGANVLTF. In DNA form, the CDR3 reads TGTGCCAGCAGCTTAGTAGTAAGTGGGGCCAACGTCCTGACTTTC.

This chain joins TRBV28 and TRBJ2-7; TRBD1 matches 7 bases. Germline V CDR1 and CDR2: MDHEN, SYDVKM. V lost 5 bases to trimming and J lost 1 base; unmatched junction nucleotides: 8. There are 15 residues in the CDR3. CDR3 loop: CASSPGTATSYEQYF. The CDR3 DNA reads as TGTGCCAGCAGTCCGGGGACAGCGACTTCCTACGAGCAGTACTTC.

As DNA, the CDR3 is TGTGCCAGCAGTCTCCTCCCAGGTCCCAATCAGCCCCAGCATTTT. It is translated as CASSLLPGPNQPQHF. The chain uses TRBV7-3 and TRBJ1-5; no clear D gene. Per the germline V gene, CDR1 is SGHTA and CDR2 is FQGTGA. Trimming pared 6 bases from V and 3 bases from J, leaving 15 bases between. The CDR3 spans 15 residues.

This chain links TRBV5-1 with TRBJ2-3; 14 nucleotides line up with TRBD2. This CDR3 is 17 amino acids long. Trimming at V came to 2 bases and at J to 3 bases, leaving 5 bases not matched to a gene. Germline CDR1 reads SGHRS; CDR2 reads YFSETQ. CDR3 region: CASSLGTSGRTTDTQYF. Written as DNA, the CDR3 is TGCGCCAGCAGCTTAGGGACTAGCGGGAGAACGACAGATACGCAGTATTTT.

The J gene is TRBJ1-2, the V gene TRBV27; no firm D call. The V gene lost 2 bases and the J gene lost 8 bases, with 21 bases spanning the gap. The germline CDR1 and CDR2 sequences are MNHEY and SMNVEV (reference sequence). This CDR3 is 16 amino acids long. The CDR3 coding sequence is TGTGCCAGCAGTTTAGTGCCCTTGCCGGGATCGGAGGGCTACACCTTC. It encodes CASSLVPLPGSEGYTF.

This clone was observed a few times. The chain combines TRBV15 with TRBJ1-1, with D unclear. Germline V lookup: CDR1 LNHNV, CDR2 YYDKDF (reference sequence). The V end was cut by 0 bases, the J end by 1 base, with 6 bases between. This CDR3 has 14 residues. The CDR3 is CATSRDRENTEAFF. The DNA of the CDR3 is TGTGCCACCAGCAGAGATCGCGAGAACACTGAAGCTTTCTTT.

The J gene is TRBJ1-5, the V gene TRBV6-5, with D hard to call. V was clipped by 6 bases and J by 0 bases, with 12 bases between them. Germline CDR1 and CDR2: MNHEY and SVGAGI. There are 15 residues in the CDR3. CDR3 DNA sequence: TGTGCCAGCAGGGCTTTTCACTATAGCAATCAGCCCCAGCATTTT. Its translation: CASRAFHYSNQPQHF.

The J gene is TRBJ2-1, the V gene TRBV18; 7 bases match TRBD2. The CDR3 has 16 residues. Germline V gene sequence: CDR1 KGHSH, CDR2 LQKENI. V shed 3 bases and J 4 bases; nucleotides not matched to a gene: 9. This chain's CDR3 is CASSPGGEIGYNEQFF. The CDR3 DNA follows: TGTGCCAGCTCACCGGGGGGGGAAATCGGTTACAATGAGCAGTTCTTC.

The chain carries TRBV7-2 and TRBJ2-6, with a tentative D call TRBD1 (5 bases). Germline V CDR1 and CDR2: SGHTA, FQGNSA. The CDR3 runs to 18 residues. The ends were cut back, 7 bases at V and 3 bases at J, with 22 bases in the middle. In nucleotides, the CDR3 is TGTGCCAGCAATATACAGTGGGTTGGGGCTGGTGGGGCCAACGTCCTGACTTTC. As protein: CASNIQWVGAGGANVLTF.

The V call is TRBV13, the J call TRBJ2-5; 9 nucleotides align to TRBD1. Germline lookup yields CDR1 PRHDT and CDR2 FYEKMQ (reference sequence). The CDR3 sequence is 15 residues long. Trimming took 0 bases from V and 5 from J; bases not matched to a gene: 4. CDR3 amino acids: CASSLGGTGRETQYF. CDR3 DNA sequence: TGTGCCAGCAGCTTAGGTGGGACAGGGAGGGAGACCCAGTACTTC.

The chain is built from TRBV29-1 and TRBJ2-7; 10 bases are a match to TRBD1. Germline assignment: CDR1 SQVTM and CDR2 ANQGSEA. The V segment lost 4 bases and the J segment 1 base; nucleotides outside the gene matches: 7. The CDR3 consists of 15 residues. CDR3 DNA sequence: TGCAGCGTTGTTTGGGACAGGGGTTCGTCCTACGAGCAGTACTTC. Protein sequence: CSVVWDRGSSYEQYF.

This chain uses TRBV6-6 with TRBJ2-1; D is uncertain. The V end was cut by 5 bases, the J end by 5 bases, with 4 bases between. CDR1 MNHNY and CDR2 SVGAGI come from the germline V gene (reference sequence). The CDR3 extends over 11 amino acids. CDR3 protein: CASSRDNEQFF. CDR3 sequence (DNA): TGTGCCAGCAGTAGAGACAATGAGCAGTTCTTC.

This chain links TRBV5-4 with TRBJ2-7; perhaps TRBD1 as D (7 bases). This CDR3 comprises 14 residues. Trimming took 2 bases from V and 2 from J, leaving 11 bases between them. Germline V gene sequence: CDR1 SGHNT, CDR2 YYREEE (reference sequence). The CDR3 is CASSFGGQTYEQYF. The CDR3 DNA reads as TGTGCCAGCAGCTTCGGGGGACAGACCTACGAGCAGTACTTC.